This T cell receptor beta chain is drawn from a study of cytomegalovirus exposure and HLA in healthy donors. Whole-study results and caveats: Later analysis reportedly placed an Asian-associated ancestry cluster below the roughly 630-donor mean in N-insertions. Among TCR beta chains, those listed as cytomegalovirus-associated numbered some 160. In a later analysis, V- and J-gene trimming of beta chains associated with a DCLRE1C missense variant, replicated independently. Prior analysis indicated that the majority of TCR beta V segments exhibited productivity approximately 87% or approximately 30% of the time.

A multiplex PCR was run with 60 Vbeta primers and 13 Jbeta primers. TCRdb keeps only in-frame clones here, not all; method: immunoSEQ multiplex PCR. The sample shows about 63,000 clones, 73% of them seen only once. This clone turned up a few times. Its target is unknown. The clonotype comes from a man aged 50 to 59 in good health and CMV-seronegative. The specimen was PBMCs.

The CDR3 reads CASSPNPLGQGRHEQYF. For the CDR3, the DNA is TGTGCCAGCAGCCCCAATCCCCTCGGACAGGGGAGGCACGAGCAGTACTTC. V is TRBV9 and J is TRBJ2-7; 9 positions match TRBD1. With 4 bases clipped from V and 5 bases from J, the junction kept 16 bases outside the gene matches. This CDR3 has 17 amino acids. Germline CDR1 SGDLS, CDR2 YYNGEE.